A single sample gave rise to the 22 T cell receptor beta chains below, sequenced in a study of cytomegalovirus exposure and HLA in healthy donors. PCR employed 60 Vbeta and 13 Jbeta primers. Here immunoSEQ multiplex PCR was the method, and the copy in TCRdb shows in-frame clones only, minus some. Of around 100,000 clones listed, 55% to 80% are singletons. The sequenced sample was PBMCs. The receptor source for this set is a man aged 35 to 55 in good health and CMV-seronegative.

This clone was picked up many times. The chain employs TRBV2 and TRBJ1-2; D unresolved. V shed 4 bases and J shed 4 bases, with 13 bases lying between them. Germline values: CDR1 SNHLY, CDR2 FYNNEI. CDR3 size: 14 residues. DNA for the CDR3: TGTGCCAGCAGTGTAACGGGAGGGAGCTATGGCTACACCTTC. Translating gives CASSVTGGSYGYTF.

This clone was picked up a small number of times. The V gene is TRBV4-1, the J gene TRBJ2-1, with 12 positions matching TRBD2. Germline V lookup: CDR1 MGHRA, CDR2 YSYEKL. V dropped 0 bases and J dropped 8; count of bases not matched to a gene: 8. CDR3 length equals 17 residues. DNA for the CDR3: TGCGCCAGCAGCCAAGAGACTAGCGGGGGCCACTGGTATGAGCAGTTCTTC. It translates to CASSQETSGGHWYEQFF.

The table lists this clone with a count of one. The chain employs TRBV7-9 and TRBJ1-6, with a weak D call TRBD1 (5 bases). Germline V gene data show CDR1 as SEHNR and CDR2 as FQNEAQ (reference sequence). The CDR3 has 15 amino acids. V dropped 4 bases and J dropped 9 bases, with 16 bases sitting between them. CDR3: CASSSGGVGGSPLHF. CDR3 DNA sequence: TGTGCCAGCAGCTCGGGGGGAGTCGGAGGTTCACCCCTCCACTTT. The whole variable domain, remainder taken from reference TRBV7-9 and TRBJ1-6, is DTGVSQNPRHKITKRGQNVTFRCDPISEHNRLYWYRQTLGQGPEFLTYFQNEAQLEKSRLLSDRFSAERPKGSFSTLEIQRTEQGDSAMYLCASSSGGVGGSPLHFGNGTRLTVT.

The gene calls are TRBV13 and TRBJ2-5, with 9 positions matching TRBD2. Per germline, CDR1 PRHDT and CDR2 FYEKMQ (reference sequence). The CDR3 runs 19 residues. J gave up 3 bases and V 4 bases, and 18 bases lay outside the gene matches. For the CDR3, the DNA is TGTGCCAGCAGCTCCACCCCTCCCCCGGGACTAGCCGGTAAAGAGACCCAGTACTTC. Its protein product is CASSSTPPPGLAGKETQYF.

The rearrangement links TRBV9 to TRBJ2-3, with D perhaps TRBD2 (6 bases). The CDR3 has 15 residues. Germline V lookup: CDR1 SGDLS, CDR2 YYNGEE. Trimming removed 2 bases from V and 1 base from J, with 11 bases in between. As DNA, the CDR3 is TGTGCCAGCAGCGTGACTAGGGCCGGCACAGATACGCAGTATTTT. Its protein product is CASSVTRAGTDTQYF. Variable domain in full (rest from reference TRBV9 and TRBJ2-3): DSGVTQTPKHLITATGQRVTLRCSPRSGDLSVYWYQQSLDQGLQFLIQYYNGEERAKGNILERFSAQQFPDLHSELNLSSLELGDSALYFCASSVTRAGTDTQYFGPGTRLTVL.

This clone was seen once. The chain employs TRBV19 and TRBJ2-3; 15 bases align to TRBD2. Germline V gene data show CDR1 as LNHDA and CDR2 as SQIVND (reference sequence). This CDR3 is 17 amino acids long. V trimming: 5 bases; J trimming: 2 bases; junction bases outside the gene matches: 5. The CDR3 DNA reads as TGTGCCAGTAGTCTAGGACTAGCGGGGGGGCTCACAGATACGCAGTATTTT. Protein product: CASSLGLAGGLTDTQYF.

The chain carries TRBV4-1 and TRBJ2-7; D possibly corresponds to TRBD1 (7 bases). V dropped 4 bases and J dropped 7 bases, with 26 bases sitting between them. This CDR3 is 17 amino acids long. From germline, CDR1 is MGHRA and CDR2 YSYEKL. The CDR3 is CASSPSGQGGFKREQYF. The CDR3 nucleotides are TGCGCCAGCAGCCCCTCGGGGCAGGGGGGATTTAAGAGGGAGCAGTACTTC.

The rearrangement uses TRBV28 and TRBJ2-7; D perhaps matches TRBD1 (6 bases). With 3 bases removed from V and 3 bases from J, the gap between germline ends came to 9 bases. The CDR3 covers 13 residues. CDR1 is MDHEN and CDR2 is SYDVKM in the germline V gene. CDR3 DNA: TGTGCCAGCAGTTTGGGACACAACTACGAGCAGTACTTC. Encoded protein: CASSLGHNYEQYF.

The chain has TRBV29-1 and TRBJ2-5, with 7 bases that match TRBD1. CDR1 and CDR2 from the germline V gene are SQVTM and ANQGSEA. J was trimmed by 12 bases and V by 2 bases; bases with no gene match: 12. This CDR3 has 13 residues. The DNA for the CDR3 is TGCAGCGTTGAAACCCAGGGCGGACAGGCCAAGTACTTC. Its translation: CSVETQGGQAKYF. Filled out from reference TRBV29-1 and TRBJ2-5, the complete variable domain reads SAVISQKPSRDICQRGTSLTIQCQVDSQVTMMFWYRQQPGQSLTLIATANQGSEATYESGFVIDKFPISRPNLTFSTLTVSNMSPEDSSIYLCSVETQGGQAKYFGPGTRLLVL.

V is TRBV7-2 and J is TRBJ2-7; 12 positions match TRBD2. The CDR3 covers 16 residues. CDR1 is SGHTA and CDR2 is FQGNSA in the germline V gene. The CDR3 nucleotides read TGTGCTTCGTCAGCTAGCGGGGGGGCCTCGGCCTACGAGCAGTACTTC. It translates to CASSASGGASAYEQYF.

The chain employs TRBV4-1 and TRBJ2-3; possible D gene TRBD1, 6 bases. The CDR3 contains 14 residues. V lost 2 bases to trimming and J lost 5 bases, with 11 bases between them. Looked up from germline, CDR1 is MGHRA and CDR2 is YSYEKL. The CDR3: CASSQLRGGDTQYF. DNA for the CDR3: TGCGCCAGCAGCCAATTAAGAGGGGGAGATACGCAGTATTTT.

The chain couples TRBV7-2 to TRBJ2-4; weak D call: TRBD2 (7 bases). The CDR3 length is 15 residues. Germline V CDR1 and CDR2: SGHTA, FQGNSA. With 8 bases removed from V and 0 bases from J, the gap between germline ends came to 14 bases. DNA of the CDR3: TGTGCCAGCGCGGTGGGGGGGCTAGCCAAAAACATTCAGTACTTC. Protein sequence: CASAVGGLAKNIQYF.

The chain employs TRBV19 and TRBJ1-2; TRBD1 matches 7 bases. From germline, CDR1 is LNHDA and CDR2 SQIVND (reference sequence). The CDR3 has 14 residues. V trimming: 3 bases; J trimming: 3 bases; junction bases outside the gene matches: 4. The CDR3 region is CASSIPQGDYGYTF. In DNA, the CDR3 is TGTGCCAGTAGTATTCCCCAGGGGGACTATGGCTACACCTTC.

This chain links TRBV29-1 with TRBJ2-1, with TRBD1 identical over 10 bases. CDR1 is SQVTM, CDR2 ANQGSEA, per germline. The trim removed 7 bases at V and 3 bases at J, leaving 6 bases unmatched. This CDR3 is 14 amino acids long. CDR3 sequence (DNA): TGCAGCGGGGGGACAGGGGAAGGCTACAATGAGCAGTTCTTC. As protein: CSGGTGEGYNEQFF.

The chain carries TRBV9 and TRBJ1-2; 10 bases match TRBD1. This CDR3 is built from 14 residues. CDR1 and CDR2 (germline): SGDLS, YYNGEE. V lost 4 bases to trimming and J lost 7 bases; unmatched junction nucleotides: 7. CDR3 sequence (DNA): TGTGCCAGCAGCCCGACCGGGACAGGGGCTGGCTACACCTTC. Translating gives CASSPTGTGAGYTF.

This sequence joins TRBV27 and TRBJ1-1; the D is unclear. Trimming removed 6 bases at V and 5 bases at J, with 19 bases between. CDR3 length: 15 amino acids. CDR1 is MNHEY and CDR2 is SMNVEV in the germline V gene (reference sequence). The CDR3: CASRPFSVSGTEAFF. The CDR3 coding sequence is TGTGCCAGCAGACCCTTCTCAGTCTCGGGGACTGAAGCTTTCTTT.

V and J are TRBV7-2 and TRBJ2-7; 8 bases align to TRBD1. The CDR3 has 14 amino acids. Germline lookup yields CDR1 SGHTA and CDR2 FQGNSA. V shed 4 bases and J 1 base; nucleotides not matched to a gene: 3. Here the CDR3 reads CASSSDRVSYEQYF. CDR3 coding DNA: TGTGCCAGCAGCTCGGACAGGGTATCCTACGAGCAGTACTTC.

In the case of this clone: Other DNA sequences within the sample encode an identical CDR3. This sequence joins TRBV2 and TRBJ2-7; the D gene is possibly TRBD1 (5 bases). Deletions cut 2 bases from V and 0 bases from J, with 8 bases between. CDR1 is SNHLY and CDR2 is FYNNEI in the germline V gene. CDR3 length: 14 residues. CDR3 protein: CASSEQGSSYEQYF. CDR3 DNA: TGTGCCAGCAGTGAACAGGGAAGCTCCTACGAGCAGTACTTC.

This clone was seen a single time. The genes are TRBV9 and TRBJ2-7; maybe TRBD2 (6 bases). Trimming shortened V by 3 bases and J by 0 bases, and 10 bases separated the two germline ends. Germline assignment: CDR1 SGDLS and CDR2 YYNGEE. The CDR3 totals 14 residues. The CDR3 DNA is TGTGCCAGCAGCGAGCTAGCGAGCTCCTACGAGCAGTACTTC. It codes for CASSELASSYEQYF.

This chain uses TRBV6-1 with TRBJ2-2; unclear D gene. Trimming removed 4 bases at V and 6 bases at J, with 9 bases between. Germline V lookup: CDR1 MNHNS, CDR2 SASEGT. The CDR3 covers 13 residues. CDR3 sequence (DNA): TGTGCCAGCAGTGCCGTCCGAGCCGGGGAGCTGTTTTTT. Translating gives CASSAVRAGELFF.

V is TRBV7-8 and J is TRBJ2-4, with 11 bases aligning to TRBD2. This CDR3 spans 17 amino acids. The germline gives CDR1 SGHVS, CDR2 FQNEAQ. With 4 bases clipped from V and 0 bases from J, the junction kept 5 bases outside the gene matches. The CDR3 reads CASSSTLAGVAKNIQYF. CDR3 bases: TGTGCCAGCAGCTCCACACTAGCGGGGGTAGCCAAAAACATTCAGTACTTC.

V gene TRBV7-2 combines with J gene TRBJ1-1; a possible D gene is TRBD1 (5 bases). The CDR3 is made up of 13 amino acids. Germline V CDR1 and CDR2: SGHTA, FQGNSA. Trimming removed 2 bases from V and 4 bases from J, with 8 bases in between. CDR3 in DNA: TGTGCCAGCAGCTTAAGACAGAGCACTGAAGCTTTCTTT. Protein sequence: CASSLRQSTEAFF.